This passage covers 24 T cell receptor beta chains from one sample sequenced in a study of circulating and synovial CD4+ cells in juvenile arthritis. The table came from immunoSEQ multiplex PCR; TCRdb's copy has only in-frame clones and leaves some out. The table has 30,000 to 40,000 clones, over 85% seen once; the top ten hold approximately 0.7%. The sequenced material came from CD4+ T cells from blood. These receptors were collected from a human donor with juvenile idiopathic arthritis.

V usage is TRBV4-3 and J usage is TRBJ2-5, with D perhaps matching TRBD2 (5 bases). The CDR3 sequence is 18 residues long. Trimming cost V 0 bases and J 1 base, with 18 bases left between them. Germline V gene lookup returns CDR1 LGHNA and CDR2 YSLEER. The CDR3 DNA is TGCGCCAGCAGCCAAGATCTTGGTGTCGGGGTCGGCCAAGAGACCCAGTACTTC. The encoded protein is CASSQDLGVGVGQETQYF.

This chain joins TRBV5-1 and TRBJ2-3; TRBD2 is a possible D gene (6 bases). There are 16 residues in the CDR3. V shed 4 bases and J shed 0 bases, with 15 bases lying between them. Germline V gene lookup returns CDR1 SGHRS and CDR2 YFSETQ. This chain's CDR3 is CASSPPGRGSTDTQYF. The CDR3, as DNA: TGCGCCAGCAGCCCCCCAGGGCGGGGTAGCACAGATACGCAGTATTTT.

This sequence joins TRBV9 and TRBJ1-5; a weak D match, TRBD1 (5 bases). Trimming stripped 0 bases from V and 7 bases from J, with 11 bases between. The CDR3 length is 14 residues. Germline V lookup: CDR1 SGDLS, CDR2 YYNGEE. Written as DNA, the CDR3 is TGTGCCAGCAGCGTAGATGGGGCAGGACAGCCCCAGCATTTT. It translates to CASSVDGAGQPQHF.

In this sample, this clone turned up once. The CDR3: CASSQDSVGTGHTSGNTIYF. The CDR3 bases are TGTGCCAGCAGCCAAGATTCTGTGGGCACGGGACACACATCTGGAAACACCATATATTTT. The V gene is TRBV4-2, the J gene TRBJ1-3; D might be TRBD1 (6 bases). The germline V gene has CDR1 LGHNA and CDR2 YNFKEQ. CDR3 length equals 20 residues. Deletions cut 0 bases from V and 1 base from J, with 22 bases between.

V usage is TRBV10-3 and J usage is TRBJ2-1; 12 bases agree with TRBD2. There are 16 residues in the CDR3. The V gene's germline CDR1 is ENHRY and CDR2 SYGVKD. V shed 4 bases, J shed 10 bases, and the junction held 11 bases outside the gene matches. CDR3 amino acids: CAISVLAGGPEEEQFF. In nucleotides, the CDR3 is TGTGCCATCAGTGTTCTAGCGGGGGGGCCTGAGGAAGAGCAGTTCTTC.

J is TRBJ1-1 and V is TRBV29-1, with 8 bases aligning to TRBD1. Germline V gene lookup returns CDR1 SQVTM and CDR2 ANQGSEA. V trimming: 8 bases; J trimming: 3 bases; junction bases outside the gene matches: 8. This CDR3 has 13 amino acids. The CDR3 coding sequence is TGCAGCACGACAGGGGAAGAGGACACTGAAGCTTTCTTT. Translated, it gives CSTTGEEDTEAFF.

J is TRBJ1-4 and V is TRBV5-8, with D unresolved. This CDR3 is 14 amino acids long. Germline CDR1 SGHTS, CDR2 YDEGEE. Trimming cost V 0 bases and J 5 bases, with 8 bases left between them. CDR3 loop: CASSLVSLNEKLFF. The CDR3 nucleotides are TGTGCCAGCAGCTTGGTGAGCCTAAATGAAAAACTGTTTTTT.

The CDR3 sequence is CASSLVGTGGVGNQPQHF. CDR3 nucleotides: TGTGCCAGCAGCTTAGTCGGGACAGGGGGCGTAGGGAATCAGCCCCAGCATTTT. The chain links TRBV7-9 to TRBJ1-5; 12 bases line up with TRBD1. CDR1 SEHNR and CDR2 FQNEAQ come from the germline V gene (reference sequence). The CDR3 loop spans 18 amino acids. After removal of 1 base from V and 4 bases from J, the junction contained 8 bases not matched to a gene.

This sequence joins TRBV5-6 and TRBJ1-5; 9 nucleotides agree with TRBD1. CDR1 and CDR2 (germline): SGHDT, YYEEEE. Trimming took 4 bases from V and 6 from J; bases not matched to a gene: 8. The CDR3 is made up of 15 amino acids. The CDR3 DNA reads TGTGCCAGCAGCCCCGGACAGGGGTGGGGTCAGCCCCAGCATTTT. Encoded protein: CASSPGQGWGQPQHF. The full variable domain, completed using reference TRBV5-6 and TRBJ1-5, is DAGVTQSPTHLIKTRGQQVTLRCSPKSGHDTVSWYQQALGQGPQFIFQYYEEEERQRGNFPDRFSGHQFPNYSSELNVNALLLGDSALYLCASSPGQGWGQPQHFGDGTRLSIL.

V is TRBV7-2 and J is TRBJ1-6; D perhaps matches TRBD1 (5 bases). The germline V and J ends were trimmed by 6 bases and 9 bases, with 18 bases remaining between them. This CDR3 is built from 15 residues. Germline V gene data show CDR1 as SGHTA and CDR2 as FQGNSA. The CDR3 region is CASSWGPGRGSPLHF. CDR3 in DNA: TGTGCCAGCAGTTGGGGCCCCGGGCGGGGTTCACCCCTCCACTTT.

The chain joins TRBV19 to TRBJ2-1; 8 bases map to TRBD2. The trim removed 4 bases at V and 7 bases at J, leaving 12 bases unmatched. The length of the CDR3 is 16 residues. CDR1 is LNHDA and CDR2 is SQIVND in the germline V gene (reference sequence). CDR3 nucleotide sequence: TGTGCCAGTAGTAGAAAGCGGGGGCTTCAAGTGAATGAGCAGTTCTTC. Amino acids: CASSRKRGLQVNEQFF.

CDR3 DNA sequence: TGTGCCAGCAGTCCCCTCGAAGGCGCTAGCGGGTTTCAGTACTTC. Residues: CASSPLEGASGFQYF. The gene calls are TRBV6-6 and TRBJ2-4; 8 bases are a match to TRBD2. Per the germline V gene, CDR1 is MNHNY and CDR2 is SVGAGI (reference sequence). The CDR3 runs to 15 residues. V shed 5 bases and J 11 bases; nucleotides not matched to a gene: 14.

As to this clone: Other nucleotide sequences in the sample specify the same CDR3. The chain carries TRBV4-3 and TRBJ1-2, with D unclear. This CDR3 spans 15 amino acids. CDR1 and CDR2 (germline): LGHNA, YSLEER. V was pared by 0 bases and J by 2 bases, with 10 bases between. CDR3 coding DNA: TGCGCCAGCAGCCAAGAACTCAGCAGGAACTATGGCTACACCTTC. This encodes CASSQELSRNYGYTF.

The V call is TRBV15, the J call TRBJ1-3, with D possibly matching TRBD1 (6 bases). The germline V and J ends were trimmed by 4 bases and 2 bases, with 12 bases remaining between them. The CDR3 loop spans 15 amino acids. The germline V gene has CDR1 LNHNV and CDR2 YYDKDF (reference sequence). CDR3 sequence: CATSNRANPGNTIYF. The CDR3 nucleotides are TGTGCCACCAGCAACAGGGCTAACCCTGGAAACACCATATATTTT.

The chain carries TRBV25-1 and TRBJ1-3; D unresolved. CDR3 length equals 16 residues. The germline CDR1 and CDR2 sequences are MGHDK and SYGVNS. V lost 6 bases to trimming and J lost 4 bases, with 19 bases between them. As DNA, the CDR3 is TGTGCCAGCAGCGGCCCCTCGGACTCGAGGGGAAACACCATATATTTT. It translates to CASSGPSDSRGNTIYF.

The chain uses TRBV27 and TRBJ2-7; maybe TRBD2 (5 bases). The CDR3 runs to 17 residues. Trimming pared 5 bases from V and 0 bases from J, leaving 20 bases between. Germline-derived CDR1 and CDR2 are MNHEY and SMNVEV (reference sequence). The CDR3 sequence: CASSPLAVGASSYEQYF. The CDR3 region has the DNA TGTGCCAGCAGTCCGCTAGCCGTCGGCGCCTCCTCCTACGAGCAGTACTTC.

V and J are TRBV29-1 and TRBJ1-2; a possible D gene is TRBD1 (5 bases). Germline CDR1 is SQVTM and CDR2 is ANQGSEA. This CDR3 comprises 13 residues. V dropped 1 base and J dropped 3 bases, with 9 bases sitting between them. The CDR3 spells CSVEGGRDYGYTF. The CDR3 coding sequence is TGCAGCGTTGAAGGGGGCAGGGACTATGGCTACACCTTC.

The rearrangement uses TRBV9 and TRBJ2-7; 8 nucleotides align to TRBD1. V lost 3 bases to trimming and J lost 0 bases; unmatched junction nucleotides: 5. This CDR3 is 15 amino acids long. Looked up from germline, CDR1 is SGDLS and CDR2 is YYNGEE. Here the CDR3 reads CASSGGQGSSYEQYF. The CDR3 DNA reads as TGTGCCAGCAGCGGAGGACAGGGTAGCTCCTACGAGCAGTACTTC.

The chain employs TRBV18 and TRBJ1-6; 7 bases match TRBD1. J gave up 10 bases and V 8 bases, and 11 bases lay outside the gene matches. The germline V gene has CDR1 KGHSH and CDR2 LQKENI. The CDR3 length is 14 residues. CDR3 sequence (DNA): TGTGCCAGCGCCCGAGGGGGCGCGGGATCACCCCTCCACTTT. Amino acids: CASARGGAGSPLHF.

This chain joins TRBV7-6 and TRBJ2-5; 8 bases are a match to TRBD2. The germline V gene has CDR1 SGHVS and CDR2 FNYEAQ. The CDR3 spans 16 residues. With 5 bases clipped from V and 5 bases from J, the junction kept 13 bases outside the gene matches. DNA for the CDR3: TGTGCCAGCAGCAGAGCCCGCGGGGGGCGTAGGGAGACCCAGTACTTC. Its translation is CASSRARGGRRETQYF.

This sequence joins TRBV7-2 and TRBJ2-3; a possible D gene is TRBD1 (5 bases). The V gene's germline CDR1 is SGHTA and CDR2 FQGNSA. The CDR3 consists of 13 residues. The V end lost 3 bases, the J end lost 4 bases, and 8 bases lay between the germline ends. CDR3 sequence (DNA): TGTGCCAGCAGCTTGCAGGGTGCAGATACGCAGTATTTT. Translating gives CASSLQGADTQYF.

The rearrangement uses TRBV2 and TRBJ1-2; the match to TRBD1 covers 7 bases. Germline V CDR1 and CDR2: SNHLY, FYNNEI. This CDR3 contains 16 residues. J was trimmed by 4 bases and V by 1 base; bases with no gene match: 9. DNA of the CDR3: TGTGCCAGCAGTGAAGGAAGGGCCCGGGACAGCTATGGCTACACCTTC. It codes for CASSEGRARDSYGYTF.

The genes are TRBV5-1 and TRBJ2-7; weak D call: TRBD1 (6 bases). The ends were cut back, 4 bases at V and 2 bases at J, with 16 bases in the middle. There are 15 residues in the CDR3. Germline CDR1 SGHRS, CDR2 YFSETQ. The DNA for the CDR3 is TGCGCCAGCAGCCTTGGACAGCAGGCCACCTACGAGCAGTACTTC. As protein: CASSLGQQATYEQYF.

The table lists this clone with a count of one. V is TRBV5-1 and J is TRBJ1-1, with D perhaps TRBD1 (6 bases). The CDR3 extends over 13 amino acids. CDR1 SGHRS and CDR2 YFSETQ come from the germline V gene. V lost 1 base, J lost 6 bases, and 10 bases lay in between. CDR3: CASSLTGTAEAFF. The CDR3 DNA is TGCGCCAGCAGCTTGACAGGGACCGCTGAAGCTTTCTTT.